These 9 T cell receptor beta chains originate from one sample sequenced in a study of cytomegalovirus exposure and HLA in healthy donors. The PCR was carried out with 60 Vbeta primers and 13 Jbeta primers. The assay was immunoSEQ multiplex PCR, and TCRdb's table has in-frame clones only and misses some. The table lists 150,000 to 200,000 clones, 79% of them singletons, with 2.1% in the top ten. Sequenced: PBMCs. The receptors stem from a man aged 35-49 years in good health and CMV-seronegative.

The chain links TRBV4-2 to TRBJ1-2; 12 bases align to TRBD1. With V trimmed by 4 bases and J by 6 bases, 21 bases remained unmatched. The CDR3 consists of 20 residues. Germline V gene data show CDR1 as LGHNA and CDR2 as YNFKEQ. The CDR3 DNA reads as TGTGCCAGCAGCCTGGGGGACAGGGGGCTTTCTCGTTCTAGGTTCCATGGCTACACCTTC. Its protein is CASSLGDRGLSRSRFHGYTF.

The rearrangement uses TRBV7-2 and TRBJ1-1, with 7 positions matching TRBD1. Losses at the gene ends were 5 bases for V and 0 bases for J; bases not matched to a gene: 6. This CDR3 comprises 15 residues. The germline gives CDR1 SGHTA, CDR2 FQGNSA. The CDR3 nucleotides are TGTGCCAGCAGCCGAGAGGGGGCCATGAACACTGAAGCTTTCTTT. It yields the protein CASSREGAMNTEAFF.

The V and J genes are TRBV6-1 and TRBJ1-2; 8 bases match TRBD1. CDR3 size: 12 residues. Germline lookup yields CDR1 MNHNS and CDR2 SASEGT. V dropped 4 bases and J dropped 8; count of bases not matched to a gene: 3. CDR3 sequence reads: CASSGDRRGYTF. Written as DNA, the CDR3 is TGTGCCAGCAGTGGGGACAGGCGAGGCTACACCTTC.

The chain joins TRBV5-1 to TRBJ2-6; 12 bases fit TRBD1. CDR1 is SGHRS and CDR2 is YFSETQ in the germline V gene. The junction had 3 bases not matched to a gene; V was cut back by 0 bases and J by 2 bases. The CDR3 is 18 amino acids. The CDR3 loop is CASSLGGTGGTGANVLTF. DNA for the CDR3: TGCGCCAGCAGCTTGGGTGGGACAGGGGGCACTGGGGCCAACGTCCTGACTTTC.

V and J are TRBV4-1 and TRBJ2-3, with a possible D match to TRBD1 (5 bases). CDR3 size: 13 residues. Trimming shortened V by 9 bases and J by 0 bases, and 10 bases separated the two germline ends. Germline assignment: CDR1 MGHRA and CDR2 YSYEKL. DNA of the CDR3: TGCGCCAGTAGGCCAGGGAGCACAGATACGCAGTATTTT. Translation gives CASRPGSTDTQYF.

A few counts support this clone. V is TRBV27 and J is TRBJ2-7, with TRBD2 matching over 8 bases. This CDR3 has 13 residues. With V trimmed by 5 bases and J by 3 bases, 3 bases remained unmatched. Germline V gene data show CDR1 as MNHEY and CDR2 as SMNVEV (reference sequence). The DNA for the CDR3 is TGTGCCAGCAGTCGGGGGGGCCGCTACGAGCAGTACTTC. Encoded protein: CASSRGGRYEQYF.

This chain connects TRBV27 to TRBJ2-5, with D tentatively TRBD2 (5 bases). CDR3 length: 13 residues. The V gene's germline CDR1 is MNHEY and CDR2 SMNVEV (reference sequence). The V and J ends lost 5 bases and 2 bases respectively, with 9 bases between them. DNA for the CDR3: TGTGCCAGCAGTAGGACGGGACAAGAGACCCAGTACTTC. This translates into CASSRTGQETQYF.

This clone was counted a single time. The chain links TRBV18 to TRBJ1-5; weak D call: TRBD1 (5 bases). V lost 3 bases and J 0 bases, leaving 18 bases between the germline ends. The CDR3 sequence is 18 residues long. CDR1 and CDR2 from the germline V gene are KGHSH and LQKENI. CDR3 nucleotides: TGTGCCAGCTCACCTGGGGCGGCAGGGTGGAGTAGCAATCAGCCCCAGCATTTT. As protein: CASSPGAAGWSSNQPQHF.

The J gene is TRBJ1-5, the V gene TRBV6-1, with D possibly TRBD1 on 6 matching bases. Looked up from germline, CDR1 is MNHNS and CDR2 is SASEGT. V gave up 4 bases and J gave up 5 bases, with 12 bases separating them. This CDR3 spans 14 amino acids. The CDR3: CASSGGGADQPQHF. The CDR3 DNA reads as TGTGCCAGCAGTGGAGGGGGGGCTGATCAGCCCCAGCATTTT.